The rows below give T cell receptor beta chains drawn from one sample of a study of blood T cell repertoires in COVID-19. TCRdb keeps only in-frame clones here, not all; method: immunoSEQ multiplex PCR. The sample comprises 70,000 to 95,000 clones, approximately 80% of which are singletons, and roughly an eighth rests with the top ten. The sample consisted of peripheral blood. These receptors originate from a human donor in a cohort sampled during active COVID-19. Both conserved end residues are part of each CDR3. A D gene is named only where the DNA matches it firmly. Only part of the rows carry a size: once, few, many, or a class if the clone is expanded.

>TRBV11-2|.|17|TRBD1|TRBJ1-1
TGTGCCAGCAGCACCGGACAGGGGCTAGGAATGAACACTGAAGCTTTCTTT
CASSTGQGLGMNTEAFF
>TRBV5-6|.|15|.|TRBJ2-1
TGTGCCAGCAGCTTGTCTAGGATATTCTACAATGAGCAGTTCTTC
CASSLSRIFYNEQFF
>TRBV3-1/TRBV3-2|.|15|.|TRBJ1-6
TGTGCCAGCAGCTACGGGGGGGGGCGTAATTCACCCCTCCACTTT
CASSYGGGRNSPLHF
>TRBV2|.|13|.|TRBJ2-1
TGTGCCAGCATGTCCCGACAGGGAGGTGAGCAGTTCTTC
CASMSRQGGEQFF
>TRBV10-3|.|15|TRBD1|TRBJ1-6
TGTGCCTCCCAGACAGGGGAATCGTATAATTCACCCCTCCACTTT
CASQTGESYNSPLHF
>TRBV5-4|.|15|TRBD1|TRBJ1-4
TGTGCCAGCAGCTTCGCAGGGACAGGCCCCCTAAAACTGTTTTTT
CASSFAGTGPLKLFF
>TRBV7-7|.|15|.|TRBJ2-5
TGTGCTAGCAGCCTGGGGGCGGTCCTTCAAGAGACCCAGTACTTC
CASSLGAVLQETQYF
>TRBV11-1|.|15|TRBD1|TRBJ2-1
TGTGCCAGCAGCTTTCCGGACAGGGTGAGCAATGAGCAGTTCTTC
CASSFPDRVSNEQFF
>TRBV9|.|13|.|TRBJ1-5
TGTGCCAGCAGCGTACTGGGAGATCAGCCCCAGCATTTT
CASSVLGDQPQHF
>TRBV19|.|15|TRBD1|TRBJ2-2
TGTGCCAGTAGTGAGGACAGGGGGAGCACCGGGGAGCTGTTTTTT
CASSEDRGSTGELFF
>TRBV6-1|once|15|TRBD1|TRBJ1-2
TGTGCCAGCAGTGAAGGGGCAGGGGGCGACTATGGCTACACCTTC
CASSEGAGGDYGYTF
>TRBV5-4|.|16|TRBD1|TRBJ2-2
TGTGCCAGCAGCTTCGGACAGGGGGCAGGGGCCGGGGAGCTGTTTTTT
CASSFGQGAGAGELFF
>TRBV7-3|once|16|TRBD1|TRBJ1-1
TGTGCCAGCAGCTTAACCTCGGGACAGTCGAACACTGAAGCTTTCTTT
CASSLTSGQSNTEAFF
>TRBV12-3/TRBV12-4|few|11|.|TRBJ1-2
TGTGCCAGCAGTTTAAGGGGTGGCTACACCTTC
CASSLRGGYTF
>TRBV10-2|.|17|.|TRBJ2-3
TGCGCCAGCAGTGATTCAACCGGGACACCTAATCCGGATACGCAGTATTTT
CASSDSTGTPNPDTQYF
>TRBV3-1/TRBV3-2|.|13|.|TRBJ1-1
TGTGCCAGCAGCCCCTCGTTGAGCACTGAAGCTTTCTTT
CASSPSLSTEAFF
>TRBV5-1|.|13|TRBD1|TRBJ2-7
TGCGCCAGCAGAGGACAGGAGAGGGACGAGCAGTACTTC
CASRGQERDEQYF
>TRBV25-1|.|16|.|TRBJ2-1
TGTGCCAGCAGTGACCTACAGGGTAGCTCCTACAATGAGCAGTTCTTC
CASSDLQGSSYNEQFF
>TRBV7-2|.|16|TRBD1|TRBJ1-5
TGTGCCAGCAGCACTCGGGACAGGGGTAGCAATCAGCCCCAGCATTTT
CASSTRDRGSNQPQHF
>TRBV19|.|15|.|TRBJ1-6
TGTGCCAGTAGTAATACCGGCAGGGATAATTCACCCCTCCACTTT
CASSNTGRDNSPLHF
>TRBV7-2|.|14|.|TRBJ2-7
TGTGCCAGCAGCTCAGACAGAGTAACCTACGAGCAGTACTTC
CASSSDRVTYEQYF
>TRBV10-3|.|17|TRBD2|TRBJ2-3
TGTGCCATCAGTGAGCCCCTGAGCGGGGGGCTCACAGATACGCAGTATTTT
CAISEPLSGGLTDTQYF
>TRBV18|.|19|TRBD2|TRBJ2-2
TGTGCCAGCTCACCACCGAGTCTAGCGGGGGGTCCGAACACCGGGGAGCTGTTTTTT
CASSPPSLAGGPNTGELFF
>TRBV6-5|.|16|.|TRBJ1-4
TGTGCCAGCAGTTACGAGCGGGTAGCAACTAATGAAAAACTGTTTTTT
CASSYERVATNEKLFF
>TRBV6-1|.|15|TRBD1|TRBJ1-2
TGTGCCAGCAGCGAAGCGAAGGGGGCGCGTCTGGGCTACACCTTC
CASSEAKGARLGYTF
>TRBV18|.|18|.|TRBJ1-2
TGTGCCAGCTCACCAATCAACCAGGGGAGAACACAAGTCTATGGCTACACCTTC
CASSPINQGRTQVYGYTF
>TRBV7-6|.|20|TRBD2|TRBJ2-4
TGTGCCAGCAGCCCCTGGCGGGCTAGCGGGGGCCATATAGCCAAAAACATTCAGTACTTC
CASSPWRASGGHIAKNIQYF
>TRBV7-8|.|14|.|TRBJ2-7
TGTGCCAGCAGCCCCGGACCTACTGCAGGGGAGCAGTACTTC
CASSPGPTAGEQYF
>TRBV2|.|14|.|TRBJ1-1
TGTGCCAGCATTGAACAGGGCTGGGGCACTGAAGCTTTCTTT
CASIEQGWGTEAFF
>TRBV3-1/TRBV3-2|once|13|TRBD1|TRBJ2-1
TGTGCCAGCAGCCAGGGGACAGGGGAAGAGCAGTTCTTC
CASSQGTGEEQFF
>TRBV4-2|.|16|TRBD2|TRBJ2-2
TGTGCCAGCAGCCGCCCTAGCGGGAGGAACACCGGGGAGCTGTTTTTT
CASSRPSGRNTGELFF
>TRBV4-3|few|14|.|TRBJ2-3
TGCGCCAGCAGCCAAGACCAAAGGACAGAGAAGCAGTATTTT
CASSQDQRTEKQYF
>TRBV6-2/TRBV6-3|.|14|.|TRBJ1-2
TGTGCCAGCAGTTACTCTACCTATTCCTATGGCTACACCTTC
CASSYSTYSYGYTF
>TRBV5-1|once|14|.|TRBJ1-1
TGCGCCAGCAGCTCTCAGGGATTGAACACTGAAGCTTTCTTT
CASSSQGLNTEAFF
>TRBV5-1|.|14|.|TRBJ1-2
TGCGCCAGCAGCTTACTGGACAGAAACTATGGCTACACCTTC
CASSLLDRNYGYTF
>TRBV5-1|.|15|.|TRBJ2-1
TGCGCCAGCAGCTTGGTGGCCCCCACCTACAATGAGCAGTTCTTC
CASSLVAPTYNEQFF